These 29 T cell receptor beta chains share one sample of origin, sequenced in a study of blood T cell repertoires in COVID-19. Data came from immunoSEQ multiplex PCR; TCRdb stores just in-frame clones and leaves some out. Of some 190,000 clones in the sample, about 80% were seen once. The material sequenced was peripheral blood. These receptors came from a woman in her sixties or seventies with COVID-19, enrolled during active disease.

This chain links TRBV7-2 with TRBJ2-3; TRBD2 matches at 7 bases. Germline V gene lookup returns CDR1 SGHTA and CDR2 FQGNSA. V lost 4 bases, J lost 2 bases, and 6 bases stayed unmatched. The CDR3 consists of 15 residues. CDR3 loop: CASSWGGRYTDTQYF. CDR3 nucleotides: TGTGCCAGCAGCTGGGGGGGAAGGTACACAGATACGCAGTATTTT.

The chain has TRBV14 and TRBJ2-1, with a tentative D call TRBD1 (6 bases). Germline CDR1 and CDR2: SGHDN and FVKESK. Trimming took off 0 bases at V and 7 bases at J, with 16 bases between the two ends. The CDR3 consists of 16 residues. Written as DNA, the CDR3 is TGTGCCAGCAGCCAAGAGTGGACAGATTTTGTAAATGAGCAGTTCTTC. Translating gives CASSQEWTDFVNEQFF.

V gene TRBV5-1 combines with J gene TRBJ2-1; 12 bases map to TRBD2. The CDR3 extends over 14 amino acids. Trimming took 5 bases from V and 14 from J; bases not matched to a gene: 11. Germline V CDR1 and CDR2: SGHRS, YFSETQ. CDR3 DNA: TGCGCCAGCAGACGGGACACTAGCGGGAGGTCCAAGTTCTTC. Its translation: CASRRDTSGRSKFF.

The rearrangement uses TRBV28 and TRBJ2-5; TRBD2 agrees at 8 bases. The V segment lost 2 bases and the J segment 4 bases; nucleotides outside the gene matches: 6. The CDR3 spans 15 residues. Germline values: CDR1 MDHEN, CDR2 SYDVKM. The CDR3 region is CASSLPTSGLETQYF. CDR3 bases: TGTGCCAGCAGTTTACCCACTAGCGGACTAGAGACCCAGTACTTC.

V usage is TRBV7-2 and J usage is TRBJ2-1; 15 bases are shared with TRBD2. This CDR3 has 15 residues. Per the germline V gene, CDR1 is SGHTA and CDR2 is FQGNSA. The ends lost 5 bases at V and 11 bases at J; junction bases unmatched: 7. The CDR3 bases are TGTGCCAGCAGCCCAACCGGGACTAGCGGGGGGAAGCAGTTCTTC. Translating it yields CASSPTGTSGGKQFF.

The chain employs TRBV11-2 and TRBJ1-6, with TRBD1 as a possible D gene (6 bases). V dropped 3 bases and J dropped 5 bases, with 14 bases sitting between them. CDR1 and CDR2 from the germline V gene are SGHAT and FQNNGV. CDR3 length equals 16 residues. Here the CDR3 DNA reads TGTGCCAGCAGCTTGACCTCGGACAGAAATAATTCACCCCTCCACTTT. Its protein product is CASSLTSDRNNSPLHF.

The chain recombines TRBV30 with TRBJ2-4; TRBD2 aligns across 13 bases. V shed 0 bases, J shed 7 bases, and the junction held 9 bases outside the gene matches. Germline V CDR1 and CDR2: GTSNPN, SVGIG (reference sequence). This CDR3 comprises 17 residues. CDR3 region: CAWSVLIGTSGKNIQYF. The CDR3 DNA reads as TGTGCCTGGAGTGTACTTATTGGGACTAGCGGGAAGAACATTCAGTACTTC.

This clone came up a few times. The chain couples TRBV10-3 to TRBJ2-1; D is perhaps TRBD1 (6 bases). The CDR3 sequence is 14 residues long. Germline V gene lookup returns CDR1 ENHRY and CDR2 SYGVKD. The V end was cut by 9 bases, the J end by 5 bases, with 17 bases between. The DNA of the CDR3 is TGTGCCATTTCACTGAACAGGGAGAACAATGAGCAGTTCTTC. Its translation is CAISLNRENNEQFF.

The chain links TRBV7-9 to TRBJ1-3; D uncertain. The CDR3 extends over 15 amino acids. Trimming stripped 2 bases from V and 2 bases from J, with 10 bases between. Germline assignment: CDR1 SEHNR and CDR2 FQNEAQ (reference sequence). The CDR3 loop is CASSLSSGTGNTIYF. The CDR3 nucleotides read TGTGCCAGCAGCTTATCGTCCGGTACTGGAAACACCATATATTTT.

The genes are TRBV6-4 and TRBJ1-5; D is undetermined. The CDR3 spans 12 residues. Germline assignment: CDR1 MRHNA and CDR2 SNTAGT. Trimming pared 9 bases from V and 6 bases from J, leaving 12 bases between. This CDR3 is CARTLPGQPQHF. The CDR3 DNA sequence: TGTGCCAGAACCCTACCCGGTCAGCCCCAGCATTTT.

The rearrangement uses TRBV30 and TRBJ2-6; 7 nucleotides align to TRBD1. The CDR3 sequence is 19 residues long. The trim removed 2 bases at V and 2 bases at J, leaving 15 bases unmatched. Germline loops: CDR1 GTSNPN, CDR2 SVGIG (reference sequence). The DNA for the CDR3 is TGTGCCTGGAGTAACTCCCTATCTCAGACAGGGACTGGGGCCAACGTCCTGACTTTC. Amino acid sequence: CAWSNSLSQTGTGANVLTF.

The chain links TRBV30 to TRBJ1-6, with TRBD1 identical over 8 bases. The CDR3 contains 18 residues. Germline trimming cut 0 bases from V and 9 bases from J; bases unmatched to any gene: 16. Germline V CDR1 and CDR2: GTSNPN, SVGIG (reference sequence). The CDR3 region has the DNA TGTGCCTGGAGTGTACCCCTAGGGACAGGCACTTCTATTTCACCCCTCCACTTT. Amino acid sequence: CAWSVPLGTGTSISPLHF. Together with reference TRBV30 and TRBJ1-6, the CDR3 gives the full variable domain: SQTIHQWPATLVQPVGSPLSLECTVEGTSNPNLYWYRQAAGRGLQLLFYSVGIGQISSEVPQNLSASRPQDRQFILSSKKLLLSDSGFYLCAWSVPLGTGTSISPLHFGNGTRLTVT.

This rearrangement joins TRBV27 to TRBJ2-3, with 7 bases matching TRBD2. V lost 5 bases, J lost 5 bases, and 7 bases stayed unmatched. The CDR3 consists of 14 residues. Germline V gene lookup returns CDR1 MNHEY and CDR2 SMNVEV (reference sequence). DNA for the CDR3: TGTGCCAGCAGTCCAGGACTAGGGAGAGATACGCAGTATTTT. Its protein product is CASSPGLGRDTQYF.

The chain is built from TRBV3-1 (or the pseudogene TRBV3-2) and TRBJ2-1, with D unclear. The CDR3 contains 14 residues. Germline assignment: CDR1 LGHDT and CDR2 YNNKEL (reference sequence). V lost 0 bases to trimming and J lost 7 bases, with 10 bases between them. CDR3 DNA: TGTGCCAGCAGCCAAGACTATCTTGTTAATGAGCAGTTCTTC. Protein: CASSQDYLVNEQFF.

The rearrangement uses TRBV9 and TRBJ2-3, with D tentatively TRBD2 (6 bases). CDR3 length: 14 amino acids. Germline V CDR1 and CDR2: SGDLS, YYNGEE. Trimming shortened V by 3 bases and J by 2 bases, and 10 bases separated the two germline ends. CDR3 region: CASSDRDSTDTQYF. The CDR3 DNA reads TGTGCCAGCAGCGACCGGGACTCCACAGATACGCAGTATTTT.

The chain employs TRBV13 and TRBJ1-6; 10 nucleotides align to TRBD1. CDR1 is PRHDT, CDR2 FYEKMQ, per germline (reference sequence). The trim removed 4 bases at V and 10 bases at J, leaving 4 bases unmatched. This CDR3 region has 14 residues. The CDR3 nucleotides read TGTGCCAGCAGCTCCGGGACAGGGGCATCACCCCTCCACTTT. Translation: CASSSGTGASPLHF.

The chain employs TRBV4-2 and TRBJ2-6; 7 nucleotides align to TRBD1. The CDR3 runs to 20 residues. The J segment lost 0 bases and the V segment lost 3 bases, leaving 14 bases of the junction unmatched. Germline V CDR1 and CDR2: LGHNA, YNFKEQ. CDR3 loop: CASSHWEPGQLLSGANVLTF. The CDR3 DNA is TGTGCCAGCAGCCACTGGGAACCGGGACAGCTCCTCTCTGGGGCCAACGTCCTGACTTTC.

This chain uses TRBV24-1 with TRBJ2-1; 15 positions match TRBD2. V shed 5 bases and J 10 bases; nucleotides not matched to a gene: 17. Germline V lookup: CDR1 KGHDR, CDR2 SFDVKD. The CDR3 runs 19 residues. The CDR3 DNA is TGTGCCACCAGTGGATTACCCTTGGGGACTAGCGGGGGGAAAACCGAGCAGTTCTTC. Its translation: CATSGLPLGTSGGKTEQFF.

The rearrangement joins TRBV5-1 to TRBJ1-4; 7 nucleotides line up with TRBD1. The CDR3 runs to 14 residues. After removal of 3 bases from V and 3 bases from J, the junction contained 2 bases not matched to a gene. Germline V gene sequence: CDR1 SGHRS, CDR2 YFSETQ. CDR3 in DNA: TGCGCCAGCAGCTCTACAGGGGCTAATGAAAAACTGTTTTTT. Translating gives CASSSTGANEKLFF.

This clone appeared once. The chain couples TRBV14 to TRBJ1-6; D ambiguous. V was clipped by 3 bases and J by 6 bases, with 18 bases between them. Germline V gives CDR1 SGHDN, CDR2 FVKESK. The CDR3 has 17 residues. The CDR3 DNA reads TGTGCCAGCAGCCAGGCGGGCGGAGCACCTACTAATTCACCCCTCCACTTT. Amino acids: CASSQAGGAPTNSPLHF.

CDR3 nucleotide sequence: TGTGCCAGCAGCCAGGGACAGGGGTTGATCACTGAAGCTTTCTTT. It codes for CASSQGQGLITEAFF. The gene calls are TRBV3-1 (or the pseudogene TRBV3-2) and TRBJ1-1; 10 nucleotides line up with TRBD1. Germline trimming cut 3 bases from V and 4 bases from J; bases unmatched to any gene: 5. CDR1 is LGHDT and CDR2 is YNNKEL in the germline V gene (reference sequence). The CDR3 extends over 15 amino acids.

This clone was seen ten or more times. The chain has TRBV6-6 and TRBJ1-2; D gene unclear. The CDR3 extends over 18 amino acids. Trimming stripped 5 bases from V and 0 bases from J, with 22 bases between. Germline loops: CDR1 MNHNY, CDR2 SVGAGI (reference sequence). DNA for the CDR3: TGTGCCAGCAGTCGAGGAGCCGGCCGCACCCCTGCTAACTATGGCTACACCTTC. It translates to CASSRGAGRTPANYGYTF.

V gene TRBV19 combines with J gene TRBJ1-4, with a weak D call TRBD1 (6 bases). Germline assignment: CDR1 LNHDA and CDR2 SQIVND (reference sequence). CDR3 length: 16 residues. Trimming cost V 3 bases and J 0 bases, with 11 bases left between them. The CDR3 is CASSMTRQATNEKLFF. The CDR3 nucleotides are TGTGCCAGTAGTATGACGAGACAGGCAACTAATGAAAAACTGTTTTTT.

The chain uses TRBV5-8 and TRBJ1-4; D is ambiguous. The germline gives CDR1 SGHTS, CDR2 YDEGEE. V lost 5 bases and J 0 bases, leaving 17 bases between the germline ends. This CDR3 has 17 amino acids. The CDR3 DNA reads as TGTGCCAGCAGTCCAGAGGTGGAATTTGCAACTAATGAAAAACTGTTTTTT. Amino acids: CASSPEVEFATNEKLFF.

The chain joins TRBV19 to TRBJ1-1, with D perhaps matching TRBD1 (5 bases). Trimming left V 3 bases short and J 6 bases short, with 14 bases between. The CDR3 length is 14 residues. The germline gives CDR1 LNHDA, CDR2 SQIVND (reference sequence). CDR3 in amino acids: CASSMGRVSAEAFF. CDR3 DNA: TGTGCCAGTAGTATGGGCAGGGTCAGCGCTGAAGCTTTCTTT.

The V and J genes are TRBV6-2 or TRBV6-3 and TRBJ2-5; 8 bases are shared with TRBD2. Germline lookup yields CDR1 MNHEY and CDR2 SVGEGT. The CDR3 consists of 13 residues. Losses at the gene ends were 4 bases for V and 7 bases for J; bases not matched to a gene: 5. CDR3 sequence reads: CASSSTSEGTQYF. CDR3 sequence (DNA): TGTGCCAGCAGTTCGACTAGCGAGGGGACCCAGTACTTC.

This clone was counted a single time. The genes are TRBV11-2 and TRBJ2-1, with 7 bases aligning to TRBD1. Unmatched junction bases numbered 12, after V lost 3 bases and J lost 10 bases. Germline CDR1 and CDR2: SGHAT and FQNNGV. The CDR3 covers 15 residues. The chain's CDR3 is CASSFTGVYGKEQFF. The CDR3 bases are TGTGCCAGCAGCTTTACAGGGGTTTATGGCAAGGAGCAGTTCTTC.

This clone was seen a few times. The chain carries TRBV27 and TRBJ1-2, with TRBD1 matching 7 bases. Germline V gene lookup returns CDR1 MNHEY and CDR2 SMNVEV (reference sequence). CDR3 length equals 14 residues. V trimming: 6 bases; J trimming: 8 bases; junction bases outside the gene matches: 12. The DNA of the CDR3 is TGTGCCAGCAGAACGGGACAGTCTTTCGGCGGCTACACCTTC. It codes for CASRTGQSFGGYTF.

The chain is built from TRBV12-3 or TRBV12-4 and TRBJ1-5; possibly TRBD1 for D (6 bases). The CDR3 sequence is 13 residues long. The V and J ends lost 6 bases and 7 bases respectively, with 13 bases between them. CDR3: CASSLGQLQPQHF. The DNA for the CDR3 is TGTGCCAGCAGCCTAGGACAGTTACAGCCCCAGCATTTT.